This TCR beta chain originates from a study of monozygotic twins with cystic fibrosis. About the study: With about 15 PCR cycles, barcoded libraries came from roughly 2.9 micrograms of fragmented DNA. Study-wide findings and caveats: Age, concordance and disease severity did not associate with shared CDR3 numbers. Low clonality (median roughly 0.0095) suggested a mostly naive repertoire. Nucleotide-identical clonotype sharing was significantly higher within monozygotic CF twin pairs than between unrelated CF individuals.

The CDR3 spans 15 residues. V trimming: 2 bases; J trimming: 10 bases; junction bases outside the gene matches: 11. Germline V CDR1 and CDR2: MNHEY, SMNVEV (reference sequence). TCRdb's table, derived via immunoSEQ multiplex PCR, lists solely in-frame clones and lacks some. The repertoire holds 30,000 or so clones, with just over 65% as singletons. Turning to this clone: Its cognate antigen is unknown.

The chain combines TRBV27 with TRBJ2-1; TRBD1 matches at 7 bases. Source material: blood. The clonotype was recovered from a girl between 10 and 17 years old with cystic fibrosis. Written as DNA, the CDR3 is TGTGCCAGCAGTTTAACAACGGGACAGCTAGGGGAGCAGTTCTTC. Translated: CASSLTTGQLGEQFF.